This T cell receptor beta chain was captured in a study of monozygotic twins with inflammatory bowel disease. Through template switching, UMIs that included a 6-nucleotide sample barcode were added. TCRdb re-called the 5' RACE reads and shows each CDR3 protein once, DNA omitted. This sample lists 300,000 to 450,000 distinct CDR3 sequences; its ten largest clones have approximately 2.4%. CDR1 and CDR2 from the germline V gene are LGHNA and YSLEER. The length of the CDR3 is 15 residues. This chain links TRBV4-3 with TRBJ1-1; TCRdb picks TRBD1, but there is no DNA to check that call. This clonotype originated in a human donor with ulcerative colitis or Crohn's disease, or a healthy co-twin of an affected twin (not recorded which). The sample consisted of blood. Here the CDR3 reads CASSQDGGQDTEAFF.